These 4 T cell receptor beta chains were all obtained from the same sample, sequenced in a study of CD8 T cells in ankylosing spondylitis. Findings and limits, study-wide: For ankylosing spondylitis blood, a TCR beta motif of eight or nine highly homologous variants appeared characteristic.

TCRdb re-called the 5' RACE reads with MiXCR, one entry per CDR3 protein. The data contain roughly 220,000 distinct CDR3 sequences, approximately 20% of them singletons. No antigen is known for these receptors. Input material: blood, either unsorted or a sorted T cell fraction (not recorded which). Receptors originate from a male donor with ankylosing spondylitis.

There are a few counts of this clonotype. The chain carries TRBV20-1 and TRBJ1-2, with D hard to call. Trimming removed 6 bases from V and 0 bases from J, with 8 bases in between. This CDR3 has 12 residues. Germline assignment: CDR1 DFQATT and CDR2 SNEGSKA (reference sequence). CDR3 sequence: CSAQGSNYGYTF. In nucleotides, the CDR3 is TGCAGTGCCCAAGGGTCTAACTATGGCTACACCTTC.

This chain joins TRBV2 and TRBJ2-1; TRBD1 matches 9 bases. CDR1 is SNHLY and CDR2 is FYNNEI in the germline V gene. The ends lost 6 bases at V and 5 bases at J; junction bases unmatched: 5. The CDR3 contains 14 residues. In DNA form, the CDR3 reads TGTGCCAGCAGAGACCGGACAGGGGACAATGAGCAGTTCTTC. Translated, it gives CASRDRTGDNEQFF.

This sequence joins TRBV7-6 and TRBJ1-3, with a weak D call TRBD1 (5 bases). Deletions cut 5 bases from V and 0 bases from J, with 14 bases between. This CDR3 has 16 residues. CDR1 SGHVS and CDR2 FNYEAQ come from the germline V gene. CDR3 region: CASSPGGSSSGNTIYF. CDR3 nucleotides: TGTGCCAGCAGCCCTGGGGGGTCGAGCTCTGGAAACACCATATATTTT.

The chain has TRBV30 and TRBJ2-1; D is unresolved. The CDR3 runs to 13 residues. The V end was cut by 3 bases, the J end by 5 bases, with 11 bases between. Germline V CDR1 and CDR2: GTSNPN, SVGIG (reference sequence). The chain's CDR3 is CAWSPLADNEQFF. CDR3 DNA sequence: TGTGCCTGGAGCCCTTTAGCTGACAATGAGCAGTTCTTC.